The rows below give T cell receptor beta chains drawn from one sample of a study of shared clonotypes between healthy human individuals. Clones were read by immunoSEQ multiplex PCR, and TCRdb kept only the in-frame ones, dropping some. The data contain some 2,500,000 clones, 85% to 95% of them singletons. What was sequenced was naive CD4+ T cells from PBMCs. Receptor source: a man younger than 35 in good health. Some clones in this sample may be carry-over from other donors' samples. The CDR3 runs from the conserved cysteine through the conserved F or W. The D gene is left open where the match is weak. Part of the rows lack a size; the others show once, few, many or a class for expanded clones.

TRBD1	TRBV28	TRBJ1-2	-	TGTGCCAGCAGTTTTGGACAGGGCTATGGCTACACCTTC	CASSFGQGYGYTF
TRBD1	TRBV15	TRBJ1-3	-	TGTGCCACCAAACTACAGGGGGCTCCTGGAAACACCATATATTTT	CATKLQGAPGNTIYF
-	TRBV7-9	TRBJ1-1	-	TGTGCCAGCAGCTTGGGAACCGCTGAAGCTTTCTTT	CASSLGTAEAFF
TRBD2	TRBV7-2	TRBJ2-7	-	TGTGCCAGCAGCATACTACTGGGCGGGAGTTTCGGCGAGCAGTACTTC	CASSILLGGSFGEQYF
TRBD1	TRBV9	TRBJ2-7	-	TGTGCCAGCAGCCCCCGGGACAGGGCTAGGGAGCAGTACTTC	CASSPRDRAREQYF
-	TRBV6-5	TRBJ1-4	-	TGTGCCAGCAGTTACTCGGGGGAAAAACTGTTTTTT	CASSYSGEKLFF
-	TRBV28	TRBJ1-3	-	TGTGCCAGCAGCCTCACCAGCTCTGGAAACACCATATATTTT	CASSLTSSGNTIYF
-	TRBV10-3	TRBJ2-3	-	TGTGCCATCTCTCCGGGCACAGATACGCAGTATTTT	CAISPGTDTQYF
-	TRBV7-8	TRBJ1-1	once	TGTGCCAGCATCAGTCGGTTCGACACTGAAGCTTTCTTT	CASISRFDTEAFF
-	TRBV7-3	TRBJ1-2	-	TGTGCCAGCAGCCCCCTCGGGGGAAACTATGGCTACACCTTC	CASSPLGGNYGYTF